This paragraph covers one T cell receptor beta chain sequence. What antigen it recognizes has not been identified. One base away there is no much larger clone; base qualities are not given. The Qiagen DNeasy kit was used to extract genomic DNA from unsorted PBMCs and from the negatively selected CD4+ and CD8+ fractions. TCR beta CDR3 regions were amplified by immunoSEQ multiplex PCR using primers annealing to V and J segments. A synthetic immune receptor repertoire was used to minimize amplification bias, and remaining bias was computationally removed after sequencing. As for how the authors treated the data: Repertoire diversity was quantified as the Shannon entropy index using custom Python scripts. Unsorted, CD4+ and CD8+ repertoires were analyzed separately, except in combined analyses where CD4+ and CD8+ sequences were merged in silico. A clone counted as expanded when the clone's frequency after treatment rose at least 2-fold relative to C1D1, and clones undetected at baseline were given a pseudocount of 0.5. Clones with 0 or 1 copy at C1D1 were defined as singleton clones, while clones with 2 or more copies were defined as non-singleton clones. Clones expanded in unsorted samples were assigned a CD4+, CD8+ or unknown annotation through matching of protein sequences in sorted samples from the same patient. Diversity changes from C1D1 to C4D1 were tested in paired samples using Wilcoxon tests. This is the immuneACCESS table as TCRdb keeps it, with only in-frame sequences that have V and J called. A part of the clones is gone; compared with another copy, unresolved V genes explain less than half, and the rest is unexplained. The V and J calls and clone size were taken over from that table, and D and trimming were inferred from the DNA. The sample includes roughly 20,000 clones, with 65% to 80% observed a single time. Together, the top ten hold roughly a quarter of the sample.

Including cysteine and phenylalanine, the CDR3 has 15 amino acids. This entry keeps only the CDR3 DNA: 45 bases, framed from base 1. CDR1 and CDR2, per the germline V gene, are MNHNS and SASEGT. Trimming removed 6 bases from V and 0 bases from J; the gene matches leave 4 bases unexplained. The sample's time point label, decoded: cycle 2 day 1 (C2D1) of nivolumab. Every trial patient had relapsed following autologous stem cell transplantation, and prior brentuximab vedotin exposure was what differed among cohorts A, B and C. A total of 50 to 70 patients with relapsed/refractory classical Hodgkin lymphoma made up the trial cohort, and each patient's best overall response was complete response, partial response or progressive disease. Single-agent nivolumab was administered to trial patients in the multi-cohort phase II CheckMate 205 trial. An independent review committee assessed best overall response by applying the 2007 International Working Group response criteria. PBMCs from the trial were collected at three points: immediately before nivolumab initiation (C1D1), and during therapy at cycle 2 day 1 and cycle 4 day 1. Peripheral blood was collected in 8 mL Vacutainer Cell Preparation Tubes, from which PBMCs were isolated by centrifugation and then cryopreserved.

This record belongs to a study of PD-1 blockade in classical Hodgkin lymphoma (dated by TCRdb to 2018 to 2021). Some background on the complete study: Nivolumab dosing was 3 mg/kg intravenously every 2 weeks, continuing until either disease progression or unacceptable toxicity. The study used TCR beta sequencing and CyTOF to define a peripheral blood immune signature of response to PD-1 blockade in classical Hodgkin lymphoma.

Broad study findings and their caveats: By C4D1, a significant rise was seen in CD4+ TCR diversity but not in CD8+ TCR diversity (p=0.0027 vs p=0.16), and the rise was most apparent among complete responders (p=0.02). The study covered only a single clinical trial cohort, and the causes of the repertoire differences, possibly disease activity or prior therapy, were still not defined. Baseline TCR diversity was reported to be lower in newly diagnosed patients than in healthy donors, and even lower in relapsed/refractory patients. Trial patients with a complete response had baseline diversity similar to that of newly diagnosed patients, while partial responders and progressors had significantly lower diversity. Lower diversity was seen in patients whose nivolumab began less than 1 year after ASCT, and these patients were left out of later analyses so that immune reconstitution would not confound the results.

This chain joins TRBV6-1 to TRBJ1-4, with 7 central nucleotides matching TRBD1. The TCR was taken from a human donor with classical Hodgkin lymphoma. Sample: peripheral blood mononuclear cells (PBMCs), taken before the second cycle of nivolumab. CDR3 loop: CASRTGEATNEKLFF. The DNA reads as follows: TGTGCCAGCAGAACAGGGGAGGCAACTAATGAAAAACTGTTTTTT.